This T cell receptor beta chain was sequenced in a study of CD8+ T cells in alopecia areata. Study overall: Twice daily, treated patients received 5 to 10 mg of oral tofacitinib.

Study findings and constraints: More clonal than normal scalp was lesional scalp, particularly alopecia totalis/universalis. Patients shared TCRs less clearly than mice did, possibly for HLA-related reasons.

Sequencing relied on a cDNA template that was reverse transcribed from extracted RNA. Measured with immunoSEQ multiplex PCR; TCRdb has only the in-frame clones, and not every one. The sample yields about 190,000 clones, approximately 61% seen once. Regarding this clone: Its antigen is not identified.

The V gene end was trimmed by 2 bases and the J gene end by 2 bases; junction bases not matched to a gene: 6. Germline V gene lookup returns CDR1 MGHRA and CDR2 YSYEKL. CDR3 length equals 16 residues. Treatment denoted: oral pan-JAK inhibitor, 5-10 mg twice daily. Cell sorting was applied to PBMCs, and CD4+ and CD8+ T cells were collected. This TCR derives from a human donor with alopecia areata. The sample in question was CD4+ T cells sorted from blood, obtained at week 24, from a patient treated with tofacitinib. This chain joins TRBV4-1 and TRBJ2-3; 8 nucleotides align to TRBD1. The CDR3, as DNA: TGCGCCAGCAGCCAATCCTCAGGGGGCTTCACAGATACGCAGTATTTT. This translates into CASSQSSGGFTDTQYF.